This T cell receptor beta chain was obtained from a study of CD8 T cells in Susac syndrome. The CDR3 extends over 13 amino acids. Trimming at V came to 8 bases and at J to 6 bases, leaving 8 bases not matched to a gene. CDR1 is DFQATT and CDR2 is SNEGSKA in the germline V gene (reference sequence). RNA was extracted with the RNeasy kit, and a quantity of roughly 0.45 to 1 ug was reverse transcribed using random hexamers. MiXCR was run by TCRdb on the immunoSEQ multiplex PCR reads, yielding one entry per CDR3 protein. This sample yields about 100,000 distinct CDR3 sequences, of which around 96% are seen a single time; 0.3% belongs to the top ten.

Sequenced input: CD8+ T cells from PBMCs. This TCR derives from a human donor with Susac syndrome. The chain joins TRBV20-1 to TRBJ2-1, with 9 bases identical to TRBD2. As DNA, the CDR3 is TGCAGTCCCTTAGCGGGAGTTTTCAATGAGCAGTTCTTC. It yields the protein CSPLAGVFNEQFF.